The T cell receptor beta chain under discussion was sequenced for a study of blood T cell repertoires in COVID-19 (dated by TCRdb to about 2020). In terms of the full investigation: The collaborator samples originated in the United States, Italy and Spain and spanned the acute and convalescent phases of COVID-19. The material from the prospective study consisted of cDNA or gDNA derived from T cells, B-cell-depleted T cells, or PBMCs. The samples were drawn from two sources: the first 160 participants of the ongoing ImmuneRACE study, and 1,000 to 1,500 subjects contributed by 6 global collaborators. Sample metadata almost always included a de-identified subject ID, COVID-19 status, age in years and sex. A freely available public database, intended as a resource for researchers studying the immune response to SARS-CoV-2, is where the repertoires were released. Subjects who had been exposed to COVID-19, were actively infected with it, or had recovered from it provided the deeply sampled blood TCRbeta repertoires that made up the dataset. Where available, HLA class I and class II types were obtained from metadata supplied by the sample provider rather than from assay-based typing. What the authors observed across the whole study: How much clinical and demographic metadata was included differed by source and by participant, and the metadata was provided uncurated.

From the cysteine through the phenylalanine, the CDR3 covers 14 amino acids. Solely the CDR3 DNA is kept, with 42 bases framed from the first base. The germline V gene encodes CDR1 MNHEY and CDR2 SMNVEV (reference sequence). The V end loses 2 bases and the J end loses 2 bases, and a stretch of 10 bases separates them. With regard to this clone: No cognate antigen has been identified for it. No much larger clone is present one base from it, and per-base qualities are unavailable.

One collaborating source in Seattle enrolled patients during active infection and followed them longitudinally through the course of disease. The collaborating institutions used their own protocols to collect whole blood in K2EDTA tubes. For TCRbeta analysis, collaborators shipped samples as frozen whole blood, isolated PBMCs, or DNA extracted from either of those sample types. TCRbeta CDR3 regions were amplified from genomic DNA by means of the immunoSEQ Assay, a bias-controlled multiplex PCR. Processing in the source paper ran as follows. The number of nucleated cells in each sample was estimated by amplification of reference gene primers within the assay. To quantify the absolute abundance of each unique TCRbeta CDR3 rearrangement, sequence reads were collapsed and filtered. For each sample, productive Simpson clonality was calculated as the square root of Simpson's diversity index across productive rearrangements. TCRdb re-hosts the immuneACCESS table, in-frame sequences only. Its copies lack some clones; in the studies checked, an unresolved V gene accounts for under half of them, and the cause for the rest is not known. Clone size and V and J calls were adopted from that table, with D and trimming inferred from the DNA. This sample lists more than 55,000 clones; more than 80% were detected once. 18% of the sample goes to the ten largest clones.

The material sequenced was peripheral blood. The TCR comes from a woman aged 55-69 years with COVID-19, enrolled during active disease. The chain is assembled from TRBV27 and TRBJ2-7, with TRBD2 as a weak D call on 5 bases. The nucleotides read TGTGCCAGCAGTTTACAGGACGGGACCTACGAGCAGTACTTC. It encodes CASSLQDGTYEQYF.